This T cell receptor (beta chain) was identified in a study of long-term antiretroviral therapy in people with HIV. Study details: Samples from the earliest time points predate the 2015 immediate-ART recommendation by about a decade.

Per donor, at least one pre-ART and at least two post-ART PBMC samples were obtained. Treatment for every participant with HIV took place in the United States. immunoSEQ v3.0 was run at survey level. Clones were sequenced by immunoSEQ multiplex PCR, and TCRdb holds only the in-frame ones, with some missing. This table holds about 42,000 clones, roughly 86% found once. CDR3 length equals 21 residues. Looked up from germline, CDR1 is ENHRY and CDR2 is SYGVKD. Unmatched junction bases numbered 16, after V lost 2 bases and J lost 0 bases. This receptor was taken from a woman in her fifties or sixties with HIV. The V call is TRBV10-3, the J call TRBJ2-3, with TRBD2 matching over 11 bases. The material sequenced was unsorted PBMCs, taken 0.1 years before starting antiretroviral therapy. CDR3 sequence reads: CAISEPTPSGGPVTSTDTQYF. CDR3 bases: TGTGCCATCAGTGAGCCGACCCCTAGCGGGGGGCCCGTTACTAGCACAGATACGCAGTATTTT.